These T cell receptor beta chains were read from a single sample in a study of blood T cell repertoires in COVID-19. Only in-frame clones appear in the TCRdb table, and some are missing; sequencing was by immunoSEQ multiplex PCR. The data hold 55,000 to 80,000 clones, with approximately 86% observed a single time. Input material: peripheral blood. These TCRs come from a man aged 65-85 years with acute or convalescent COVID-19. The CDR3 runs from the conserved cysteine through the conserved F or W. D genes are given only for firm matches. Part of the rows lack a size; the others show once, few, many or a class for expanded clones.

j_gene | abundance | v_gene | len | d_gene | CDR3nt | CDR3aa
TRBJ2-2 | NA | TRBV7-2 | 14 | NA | TGTGCCAGCAGCTTAGCCCCTCGGGTCGGGGAGCTGTTTTTT | CASSLAPRVGELFF
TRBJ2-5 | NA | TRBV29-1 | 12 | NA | TGCAGCGTGGGATCAATGGGGGGGACCCAGTACTTC | CSVGSMGGTQYF
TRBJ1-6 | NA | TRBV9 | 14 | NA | TGTGCCAGCAGCTTAGGGGGGGGTAATTCACCCCTCCACTTT | CASSLGGGNSPLHF
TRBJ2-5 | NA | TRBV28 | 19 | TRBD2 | TGTGCCAGCAGACCGAGGCGCGGCGTCGGGGGAGCGGGGGGAGAGACCCAGTACTTC | CASRPRRGVGGAGGETQYF
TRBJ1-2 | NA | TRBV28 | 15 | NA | TGTGCCAGCAGTCCAGGACAGCCTGCTAACTATGGCTACACCTTC | CASSPGQPANYGYTF
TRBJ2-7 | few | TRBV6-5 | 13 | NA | TGTGCCAGCAGGGAGGCCACAGTCGGCGAGCAGTACTTC | CASREATVGEQYF
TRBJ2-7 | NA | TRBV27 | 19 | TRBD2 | TGTGCCAGCAGTTTCCCCATCTCTACAGGGCTTAGCGGGACTTACGAGCAGTACTTC | CASSFPISTGLSGTYEQYF
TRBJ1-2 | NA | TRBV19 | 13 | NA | TGTGCCAGTAGCCCCGGGGGGGCAAAGGGCTACACCTTC | CASSPGGAKGYTF
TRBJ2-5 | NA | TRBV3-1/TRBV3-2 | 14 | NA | TGTGCCAGCAGCCAAGGATGGCCTTTAGAGACCCAGTACTTC | CASSQGWPLETQYF
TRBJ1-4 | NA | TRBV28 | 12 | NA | TGTGCCAGCAGTTTTAGCGTTGAAAAACTGTTTTTT | CASSFSVEKLFF
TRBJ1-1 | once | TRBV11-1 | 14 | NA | TGTGCCAGCAGCTTAGCCCGCGGGAACACTGAAGCTTTCTTT | CASSLARGNTEAFF
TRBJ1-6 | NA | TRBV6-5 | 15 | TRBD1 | TGTGCCAGCAGAGCCTGGGGACAGGGAAATTCACCCCTCCACTTT | CASRAWGQGNSPLHF
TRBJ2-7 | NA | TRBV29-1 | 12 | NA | TGCAGCGTTGGGGGCAGGGGGGATGAGCAGTACTTC | CSVGGRGDEQYF
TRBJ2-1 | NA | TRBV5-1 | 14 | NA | TGCGCCAGCAGCTCCCACTCGAGCTACAATGAGCAGTTCTTC | CASSSHSSYNEQFF
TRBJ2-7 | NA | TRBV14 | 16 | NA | TGTGCCAGCAGCCAAACCTCTTTGGCGGGTCGCCACGAGCAGTACTTC | CASSQTSLAGRHEQYF
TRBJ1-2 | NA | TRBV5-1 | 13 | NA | TGCGCCAGCAGCTTGTCAGAACGCTATGGCTACACCTTC | CASSLSERYGYTF
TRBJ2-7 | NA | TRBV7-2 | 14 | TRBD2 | TGTGCCAGCAGCTCTAGCGGGCGCGACTACGAGCAGTACTTC | CASSSSGRDYEQYF
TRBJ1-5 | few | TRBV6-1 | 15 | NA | TGTGCCAGCAGTGAAGGGACAGTTAGCAATCAGCCCCAGCATTTT | CASSEGTVSNQPQHF
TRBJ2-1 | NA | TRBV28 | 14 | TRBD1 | TGTGCCAGCAGTTCCGGGACAGGACGCAATGAGCAGTTCTTC | CASSSGTGRNEQFF
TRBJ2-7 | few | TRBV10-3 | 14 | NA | TGTGCCATCAGTGCCGCGGGGCGTCGGGTAGAGCAGTACTTC | CAISAAGRRVEQYF
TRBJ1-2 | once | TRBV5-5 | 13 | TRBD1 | TGTGCCAGCAGCTTTCAGGGGACAGGAGGCTACACCTTC | CASSFQGTGGYTF
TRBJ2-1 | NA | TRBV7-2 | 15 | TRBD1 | TGTGCCAGCAGCTTATGGGGACAGGGTAAAAATGAGCAGTTCTTC | CASSLWGQGKNEQFF
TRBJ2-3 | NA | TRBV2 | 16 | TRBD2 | TGTGCCAGCAGTGCCCTAGCGGGGGGGTACACAGATACGCAGTATTTT | CASSALAGGYTDTQYF
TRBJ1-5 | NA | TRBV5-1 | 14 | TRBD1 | TGCGCCAGCAGCGCCGGGACAGGAAATCAGCCCCAGCATTTT | CASSAGTGNQPQHF
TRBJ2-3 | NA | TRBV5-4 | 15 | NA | TGTGCCAGCAGCCCCGGCGGGGGCAGCACAGATACGCAGTATTTT | CASSPGGGSTDTQYF
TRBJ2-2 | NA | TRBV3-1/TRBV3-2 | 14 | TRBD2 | TGTGCCAGCAGCCAAGGAGGACTAGCGAGTGAGCTGTTTTTT | CASSQGGLASELFF